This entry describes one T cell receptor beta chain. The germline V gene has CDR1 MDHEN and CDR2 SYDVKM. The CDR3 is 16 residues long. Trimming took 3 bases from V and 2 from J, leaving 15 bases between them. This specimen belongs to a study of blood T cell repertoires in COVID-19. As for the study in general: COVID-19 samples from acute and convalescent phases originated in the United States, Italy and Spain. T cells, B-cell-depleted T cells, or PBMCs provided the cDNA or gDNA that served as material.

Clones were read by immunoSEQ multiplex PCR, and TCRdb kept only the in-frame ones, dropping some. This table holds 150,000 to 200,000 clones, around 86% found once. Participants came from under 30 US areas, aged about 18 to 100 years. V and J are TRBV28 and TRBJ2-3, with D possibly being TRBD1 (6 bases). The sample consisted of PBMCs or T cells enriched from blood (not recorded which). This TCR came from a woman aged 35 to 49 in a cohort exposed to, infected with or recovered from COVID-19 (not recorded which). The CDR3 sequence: CASSLQGPLATDTQYF. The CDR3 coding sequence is TGTGCCAGCAGTTTGCAGGGGCCGTTAGCCACAGATACGCAGTATTTT.